Below are 26 T cell receptor beta chains sequenced from a single sample in a study of identical twins listed by TCRdb under 2016. The library was generated by 5' RACE. Sequencer: Illumina HiSeq 2000. Using fastp trimming at Q25 and MiXCR clonotype assembly, TCRdb reanalyzed the public sequencing data and kept in-frame beta chains. Every CDR3 protein is listed once, alongside the most common genes and DNA of its rows. The sample has roughly 260,000 distinct CDR3 sequences on record, 11% to 15% of them singletons. The top ten hold 8.8% of the sample. Material for sequencing was memory (CD45RO+) T cells sorted from blood. The cell subset or site label for this specimen denotes: CD45RO+ enriched T cells. The receptors come from a woman aged 18-29 years in good health.

This clonotype has at least ten counts. The V gene is TRBV7-3, the J gene TRBJ1-1; D not resolved. V was trimmed by 4 bases and J by 2 bases, leaving 11 bases between them. Germline loops: CDR1 SGHTA, CDR2 FQGTGA. The CDR3 is 14 amino acids. The CDR3 loop is CASSSNQINTEAFF. CDR3 bases: TGTGCCAGCAGCTCGAATCAAATCAACACTGAAGCTTTCTTT.

The table lists this clonotype with a few counts. The V gene is TRBV3-1, the J gene TRBJ2-1, with TRBD2 matching over 8 bases. This CDR3 spans 16 amino acids. The V segment lost 0 bases and the J segment 6 bases; nucleotides outside the gene matches: 7. Germline assignment: CDR1 LGHDT and CDR2 YNNKEL (reference sequence). CDR3 nucleotide sequence: TGTGCCAGCAGCCAAGACGGACGTCGGGGGGGCAATGAGCAGTTCTTC. Its translation is CASSQDGRRGGNEQFF.

There are many counts of this clonotype. The chain is built from TRBV7-2 and TRBJ2-3; 8 nucleotides agree with TRBD2. Germline assignment: CDR1 SGHTA and CDR2 FQGNSA. With V trimmed by 0 bases and J by 0 bases, 5 bases remained unmatched. This CDR3 contains 17 residues. The CDR3: CASSLAPASGSTDTQYF. CDR3 nucleotide sequence: TGTGCCAGCAGCTTAGCTCCGGCTAGCGGGAGCACAGATACGCAGTATTTT.

This clonotype occurred many times. The chain recombines TRBV20-1 with TRBJ2-3, with TRBD2 identical over 7 bases. J lost 4 bases, V lost 5 bases, and 9 bases had no gene match. Germline V gene data show CDR1 as DFQATT and CDR2 as SNEGSKA (reference sequence). The CDR3 loop spans 14 amino acids. The CDR3 is CSAQRTSIADTQYF. CDR3 nucleotides: TGCAGTGCTCAAAGGACTAGTATCGCAGATACGCAGTATTTT.

To note about this clonotype: One end of the junction varies from germline; a read error may be responsible. The chain links TRBV7-7 to TRBJ2-1; either TRBD1 or TRBD2 may fit D (5 bases each). CDR1 is SSHAT, CDR2 FNYEAQ, per germline (reference sequence). The CDR3 totals 16 residues. The CDR3 DNA reads as TGTGCTAGCAGCTTGTACGGGACCCCAACAGAGGATGAGCAGTTCTTC. It yields the protein CASSLYGTPTEDEQFF.

This clonotype was counted between two and nine times. The chain links TRBV6-5 to TRBJ1-2, with D possibly matching TRBD1 (5 bases). V was clipped by 6 bases and J by 2 bases, with 16 bases between them. The CDR3 covers 15 residues. Germline CDR1 MNHEY, CDR2 SVGAGI. The CDR3 loop is CASRLGGRTNYGYTF. The CDR3 bases are TGTGCCAGCAGACTCGGGGGGAGAACGAACTATGGCTACACCTTC.

This clonotype was seen a handful of times. The chain has TRBV20-1 and TRBJ1-5; no firm D call. V shed 6 bases and J shed 7 bases, with 13 bases lying between them. Germline-derived CDR1 and CDR2 are DFQATT and SNEGSKA (reference sequence). This CDR3 is built from 12 residues. In nucleotides, the CDR3 is TGCAGTGCCCGTGCAGCAGAACAGCCCCAGCATTTT. Amino acid sequence: CSARAAEQPQHF.

This clonotype was counted once. The CDR3 coding sequence is TGTGCCAGCTCACACGAATCACCTAGCACAGATACGCAGTATTTT. Its protein product is CASSHESPSTDTQYF. The J gene is TRBJ2-3, the V gene TRBV18; D gene unclear. Germline V lookup: CDR1 KGHSH, CDR2 LQKENI. The CDR3 sequence is 15 residues long. The germline V and J ends were trimmed by 4 bases and 0 bases, with 11 bases remaining between them. The full variable domain, in which reference TRBV18 and TRBJ2-3 provide the parts outside the CDR3, is NAGVMQNPRHLVRRRGQEARLRCSPMKGHSHVYWYRQLPEEGLKFMVYLQKENIIDESGMPKERFSAEFPKEGPSILRIQQVVRGDSAAYFCASSHESPSTDTQYFGPGTRLTVL.

The V gene is TRBV2, the J gene TRBJ2-1; D is unclear. The germline gives CDR1 SNHLY, CDR2 FYNNEI. V was clipped by 4 bases and J by 9 bases, with 19 bases between them. The CDR3 loop spans 15 amino acids. In nucleotides, the CDR3 is TGTGCCAGCAGTGTGGCACAATTTGGTTACGGTGAGCAGTTCTTC. It codes for CASSVAQFGYGEQFF.

A few counts support this clonotype. The chain uses TRBV20-1 and TRBJ1-2, with unresolved D. The CDR3 runs 13 residues. Trimming stripped 6 bases from V and 4 bases from J, with 15 bases between. The germline CDR1 and CDR2 sequences are DFQATT and SNEGSKA (reference sequence). The CDR3 nucleotides read TGCAGTGCCCAATATGCGGTGGGCTATGGCTACACCTTC. Encoded protein: CSAQYAVGYGYTF.

This clonotype was picked up many times. This chain uses TRBV9 with TRBJ2-2, with D hard to call. The CDR3 extends over 15 amino acids. Trimming shortened V by 4 bases and J by 1 base, and 11 bases separated the two germline ends. Per germline, CDR1 SGDLS and CDR2 YYNGEE. The CDR3 DNA is TGTGCCAGCAGCTTACACGGTGGGAACACCGGGGAGCTGTTTTTT. Translated, it gives CASSLHGGNTGELFF.

V is TRBV5-5 and J is TRBJ1-1; the match to TRBD1 covers 7 bases. With 3 bases clipped from V and 2 bases from J, the junction kept 4 bases outside the gene matches. CDR1 is SGHKS, CDR2 YYEKEE, per germline (reference sequence). This CDR3 contains 14 residues. The CDR3 reads CASSSRTGNTEAFF. As DNA, the CDR3 is TGTGCCAGCAGCTCCCGGACAGGAAACACTGAAGCTTTCTTT.

The V call is TRBV20-1, the J call TRBJ2-5, with 10 bases aligning to TRBD1. Unmatched junction bases numbered 12, after V lost 0 bases and J lost 5 bases. This CDR3 comprises 17 residues. Germline V gene data show CDR1 as DFQATT and CDR2 as SNEGSKA (reference sequence). CDR3 bases: TGCAGTGCTAGAGAACCCTACCGGGACAGGGGTTGGGAGACCCAGTACTTC. This gives the protein CSAREPYRDRGWETQYF.

The V and J genes are TRBV9 and TRBJ2-7, with D tentatively TRBD2 (7 bases). CDR1 is SGDLS, CDR2 YYNGEE, per germline. Trimming left V 0 bases short and J 0 bases short, with 10 bases between. The CDR3 runs to 15 residues. CDR3: CASSVEGGTSYEQYF. CDR3 nucleotide sequence: TGTGCCAGCAGCGTAGAGGGGGGGACCTCCTACGAGCAGTACTTC.

The genes are TRBV11-3 and TRBJ2-1; TRBD1 agrees at 10 bases. CDR3 length equals 16 residues. Germline CDR1 and CDR2: SGHNT and YENEEA. V was clipped by 3 bases and J by 3 bases; unmatched bases: 5. The CDR3 DNA sequence: TGTGCCAGCAGCTTGGGGGGGGACAGGGGCTACAATGAGCAGTTCTTC. Amino acids: CASSLGGDRGYNEQFF.

The chain links TRBV5-1 to TRBJ1-5; no clear D gene. V was pared by 0 bases and J by 0 bases, with 10 bases between. The CDR3 totals 16 residues. Germline V gene lookup returns CDR1 SGHRS and CDR2 YFSETQ. DNA for the CDR3: TGCGCCAGCAGCTTGGCCGGGCCAAATAGCAATCAGCCCCAGCATTTT. This gives the protein CASSLAGPNSNQPQHF.

V is TRBV27 and J is TRBJ2-3; 10 bases agree with TRBD2. CDR1 and CDR2 from the germline V gene are MNHEY and SMNVEV (reference sequence). The trim removed 4 bases at V and 0 bases at J, leaving 4 bases unmatched. The CDR3 is made up of 16 amino acids. The CDR3 nucleotides read TGTGCCAGCAGTTCCAAGCGGGGGGGTAGCACAGATACGCAGTATTTT. Translated: CASSSKRGGSTDTQYF.

The chain joins TRBV6-1 to TRBJ1-5, with 9 nucleotides matching TRBD1. Germline CDR1 reads MNHNS; CDR2 reads SASEGT. V dropped 6 bases and J dropped 4; count of bases not matched to a gene: 4. CDR3 length: 14 residues. The CDR3 nucleotides read TGTGCCAGCAGCTCGGGACAGGGTAATCAGCCCCAGCATTTT. Translating gives CASSSGQGNQPQHF.

The table lists this clonotype with a few counts. The chain uses TRBV7-8 and TRBJ2-1; TRBD1 might be the D (5 bases). Germline V gives CDR1 SGHVS, CDR2 FQNEAQ. CDR3 length: 13 residues. Deletions cut 4 bases from V and 8 bases from J, with 12 bases between. CDR3 sequence (DNA): TGTGCCAGCAGCTCTAATCAGGGCTATGAGCAGTTCTTC. It is translated as CASSSNQGYEQFF.

This sequence joins TRBV27 and TRBJ2-4; D is perhaps TRBD2 (6 bases). Trimming left V 3 bases short and J 1 base short, with 7 bases between. Germline V lookup: CDR1 MNHEY, CDR2 SMNVEV (reference sequence). The CDR3 has 14 residues. CDR3 DNA: TGTGCCAGCAGTTTTGCGGGGGCCAAAAACATTCAGTACTTC. It encodes CASSFAGAKNIQYF.

This clonotype has just a few counts. The rearrangement joins TRBV6-2 or TRBV6-3 to TRBJ2-7; 13 nucleotides line up with TRBD2. V dropped 7 bases and J dropped 7; count of bases not matched to a gene: 7. This CDR3 has 14 residues. Germline CDR1 MNHEY, CDR2 SVGEGT. DNA for the CDR3: TGTGCCAGCACCGGACTAGCGGGAGTAAAAGAGCAGTACTTC. This translates into CASTGLAGVKEQYF.

This clonotype was seen more than once but under ten times. The chain couples TRBV6-1 to TRBJ2-5; D perhaps matches TRBD2 (6 bases). Trimming took 6 bases from V and 3 from J, leaving 17 bases between them. The germline V gene encodes CDR1 MNHNS and CDR2 SASEGT. The CDR3 is 15 amino acids. For the CDR3, the DNA is TGTGCCAGCAGCTCCGGGCCGGGAGCCAAAGAGACCCAGTACTTC. It codes for CASSSGPGAKETQYF.

The rearrangement uses TRBV7-9 and TRBJ1-2, with 7 positions matching TRBD1. The trim removed 3 bases at V and 4 bases at J, leaving 5 bases unmatched. This CDR3 contains 14 residues. Germline V CDR1 and CDR2: SEHNR, FQNEAQ (reference sequence). In DNA, the CDR3 is TGTGCCAGCAGCTTCGGACAGGCAATCTATGGCTACACCTTC. Amino acids: CASSFGQAIYGYTF.

At least ten counts were recorded for this clonotype. The chain couples TRBV19 to TRBJ1-1; D is undetermined. The V end lost 7 bases, the J end lost 1 base, and 4 bases lay between the germline ends. Germline-derived CDR1 and CDR2 are LNHDA and SQIVND (reference sequence). The CDR3 has 11 residues. The CDR3 protein is CASKGNTEAFF. The CDR3 region has the DNA TGTGCCAGTAAGGGGAACACTGAAGCTTTCTTT.

The rearrangement links TRBV6-1 to TRBJ1-1; tentatively, D is TRBD1 (6 bases). This CDR3 has 14 amino acids. V lost 6 bases and J lost 3, with 14 bases in between. CDR1 is MNHNS and CDR2 is SASEGT in the germline V gene. The CDR3 sequence is CASSDVGAHTEAFF. The CDR3 DNA reads TGTGCCAGCAGCGATGTGGGGGCCCACACTGAAGCTTTCTTT.

V is TRBV4-3 and J is TRBJ2-3; no clear D. CDR1 is LGHNA, CDR2 YSLEER, per germline. The CDR3 extends over 13 amino acids. V lost 4 bases and J lost 6, with 11 bases in between. CDR3 protein: CASSPSMRDTQYF. The CDR3 DNA follows: TGCGCCAGCAGCCCGAGCATGAGGGATACGCAGTATTTT.